This is a list of T cell receptor beta chains from one sample in a study of neoadjuvant anti-PD-1 for oral cavity cancer. The data were produced by immunoSEQ multiplex PCR, yet TCRdb's version contains in-frame clones alone and is incomplete. The sample lists about 68,000 clones, roughly 81% occurring once. The sample in question was PBMCs, obtained after nivolumab (anti-PD-1) treatment. The receptors were gathered from a person between 40 and 80 years old with oral cavity squamous cell carcinoma. Each CDR3 is given with its conserved first and last residue. Fields, in order: clone size, D gene, V gene, J gene, CDR3 DNA, CDR3 protein. A D gene is named only where the DNA matches it firmly. Not all rows give a size; the values are once, few, many and, for expanded clones, a class.

>.|TRBD1|TRBV30|TRBJ2-2
TGTGCCTGGAATCGACAGGGGGTTAATGGGGAGCTGTTTTTT
CAWNRQGVNGELFF
>.|.|TRBV2|TRBJ1-1
TGTGCCAGCAAAGTGGGGCTGAACACTGAAGCTTTCTTT
CASKVGLNTEAFF
>.|TRBD2|TRBV7-2|TRBJ2-7
TGTGCCAGCAGCTTTGGGACTAGTTCCTACGAGCAGTACTTC
CASSFGTSSYEQYF
>once|.|TRBV7-2|TRBJ2-7
TGTGCCAGCAGCTTAGATGCTAGGGGTACCTACGAGCAGTACTTC
CASSLDARGTYEQYF
>.|.|TRBV5-1|TRBJ1-1
TGCGCCAGCAGCTTGGTCAGCCACAACACTGAAGCTTTCTTT
CASSLVSHNTEAFF
>.|.|TRBV30|TRBJ2-1
TGTGCCTGGAGTTACGGGAGCGGCTACAATGAGCAGTTCTTC
CAWSYGSGYNEQFF
>few|TRBD1|TRBV4-2|TRBJ1-5
TGTGCCAGCAGCCAAGAAGCGGGACAGGGGTACCAGCCCCAGCATTTT
CASSQEAGQGYQPQHF
>once|.|TRBV28|TRBJ1-3
TGTGCCAGCAGTTATGGTGGCGGAAACACCATATATTTT
CASSYGGGNTIYF
>.|TRBD2|TRBV10-2|TRBJ2-7
TGCGCCAGCAGTGATAGCGGGAGGGCCTACGAGCAGTACTTC
CASSDSGRAYEQYF
>.|.|TRBV7-9|TRBJ1-1
TGTGCCAGCAGCTTAGACAGTGTATCAGATAAAGCTTTCTTT
CASSLDSVSDKAFF
>.|.|TRBV5-1|TRBJ1-1
TGCGCCAGCAGCCTGGGAGGGGCCAGCATGAACACTGAAGCTTTCTTT
CASSLGGASMNTEAFF
>.|TRBD2|TRBV10-3|TRBJ2-5
TGTGCCATCAGTCAAGAACTAGCGGGAGCAGAGACCCAGTACTTC
CAISQELAGAETQYF
>.|TRBD2|TRBV13|TRBJ2-1
TGTGCCAGCAGTGGCGGACTAGCTGGAGACAATGAGCAGTTCTTC
CASSGGLAGDNEQFF
>.|.|TRBV6-6|TRBJ1-1
TGTGCCAGCAGCTGGAGCAGGATGAACACTGAAGCTTTCTTT
CASSWSRMNTEAFF
>.|.|TRBV5-1|TRBJ1-4
TGCGCCAGTAAACGGGAGGGGCCCAGTGAAAAACTGTTTTTT
CASKREGPSEKLFF
>.|.|TRBV7-9|TRBJ2-7
TGTGCCAGCAGCTCGACCTACGAGCAGTACTTC
CASSSTYEQYF
>.|.|TRBV2|TRBJ2-3
TGTGCCAGCAGTGAGGTTGGAAGGGCCGGCACAGATACGCAGTATTTT
CASSEVGRAGTDTQYF
>.|.|TRBV28|TRBJ1-2
TGTGCCAGCAGACGGCAGGGTGCCTATGGCTACACCTTC
CASRRQGAYGYTF
>.|.|TRBV11-2|TRBJ1-4
TGTGCCACCGGGACCGGGACAAAGGAAAAACTGTTTTTT
CATGTGTKEKLFF
>.|.|TRBV6-6|TRBJ2-2
TGTGCCAGCAGCCCCGGGACAAGTATAAACACCGGGGAGCTGTTTTTT
CASSPGTSINTGELFF
>medium-sized|.|TRBV6-1|TRBJ2-7
TGTGCCAGCAGTGAATTTCAAGGACCAGTCTACGAGCAGTACTTC
CASSEFQGPVYEQYF
>.|TRBD1|TRBV7-2|TRBJ2-2
TGTGCCAGCAGCGTAGGTTTTGACGGGACAGGCCTATACACCGGGGAGCTGTTTTTT
CASSVGFDGTGLYTGELFF
>.|.|TRBV10-3|TRBJ1-3
TGTGCCATCAGTGAGGGCAGCCTCTCTGGAAACACCATATATTTT
CAISEGSLSGNTIYF
>.|.|TRBV5-6|TRBJ1-1
TGTGCCAGCAACACAGGGTTGGGCACTGAAGCTTTCTTT
CASNTGLGTEAFF
>.|.|TRBV4-1|TRBJ2-5
TGCGCCAGCAGCCCTGGGAGAGCACGGGGCCAAGAGACCCAGTACTTC
CASSPGRARGQETQYF
>once|.|TRBV2|TRBJ2-2
TGTGCCAGCAGCGTTACAAAGGGAACCGGGGAGCTGTTTTTT
CASSVTKGTGELFF
>.|.|TRBV30|TRBJ2-3
TGTGCCTGGAGTGGACTAGGACAGTCCAATACGCAGTATTTT
CAWSGLGQSNTQYF
>.|.|TRBV5-1|TRBJ2-7
TGCGCCAGCAGCTTGGGGGCTAACACCTACGAGCAGTACTTC
CASSLGANTYEQYF
>.|.|TRBV27|TRBJ2-3
TGTGCCAGCAGTTCCCTGGGAGATACGCAGTATTTT
CASSSLGDTQYF
>.|TRBD2|TRBV28|TRBJ2-5
TGTGCCAGCGGACTAGGGGACCAAGAGACCCAGTACTTC
CASGLGDQETQYF
>once|TRBD1|TRBV7-2|TRBJ1-4
TGTGCCAGCAGCCGAGACAGGGGGCGCGCTGAAAAACTGTTTTTT
CASSRDRGRAEKLFF
>.|TRBD2|TRBV29-1|TRBJ2-2
TGCAGCGTTGAGGCGACTAGCGGGAACACCGGGGAGCTGTTTTTT
CSVEATSGNTGELFF
>.|.|TRBV5-6|TRBJ2-7
TGTGCCAGCAGCTTGAGCGGGTCACCTGGGGCTCCCTACGAGCAGTACTTC
CASSLSGSPGAPYEQYF
>.|TRBD1|TRBV11-2|TRBJ1-2
TGTGCCAGCAGCTTCGGGTCCCTGGGTGACAGGGTTAACACCTTC
CASSFGSLGDRVNTF
>.|.|TRBV5-1|TRBJ1-1
TGCGCCAGCAGCTTGATGCAGGGCATGAACACTGAAGCTTTCTTT
CASSLMQGMNTEAFF
>.|.|TRBV11-2|TRBJ1-5
TGTGCCAGCAGCCCCGAACCCAATCAGCCCCAGCATTTT
CASSPEPNQPQHF
>.|.|TRBV9|TRBJ1-3
TGTGCCAGCAGCCCTCAGGGGACCGCTGGAAACACCATATATTTT
CASSPQGTAGNTIYF
>.|.|TRBV5-1|TRBJ1-1
TGCGCCAGCAAGCTAACAGGGTGGATGACTGAAGCTTTCTTT
CASKLTGWMTEAFF
>.|TRBD2|TRBV6-1|TRBJ2-5
TGTGCCAGCCGGGAGGGACGAGAGACCCAGTACTTC
CASREGRETQYF
>.|.|TRBV5-1|TRBJ2-1
TGCGCCAGCAGCTGGGGCGGGGAGAGCTCCTACAATGAGCAGTTCTTC
CASSWGGESSYNEQFF
>.|TRBD1|TRBV28|TRBJ2-7
TGTGCCAGCAGTATACCGGGACAGGGGAGTTACGAGCAGTACTTC
CASSIPGQGSYEQYF
>few|.|TRBV19|TRBJ2-7
TGTGCCAGTAGTACCCGGGACGGCTACGAGCAGTACTTC
CASSTRDGYEQYF
>few|TRBD2|TRBV19|TRBJ2-3
TGTGCCAGTCTTGGCGGGGGGCGCGTTACGCAGTATTTT
CASLGGGRVTQYF
>.|.|TRBV6-5|TRBJ2-3
TGTGCCAGCAGTTTGGAGTATACAGATACGCAGTATTTT
CASSLEYTDTQYF